The rows below give T cell receptor beta chains drawn from one sample of a study of T cell responses to AZD1222 COVID-19 vaccine. Only in-frame clones appear in the TCRdb table, and some are missing; sequencing was by immunoSEQ multiplex PCR. The sample consists of 150,000 to 200,000 clones, over 75% of them appearing once. Material: peripheral blood, obtained on day 0 of AZD1222 vaccination. Every receptor here comes from an adult in good health. Each CDR3 is given without its conserved first and last residue. The size of a clone is reported for some rows only, either as once, few or many, or as a class for expanded clones.

v_call	j_call	clone_size	cdr3_aa
TRBV12-2	TRBJ1-2	once	ASRLPRKGPTNYGYTRRVYGYT
TRBV7-9	TRBJ1-4	-	ASSPTGGNEKLF
TRBV30	TRBJ2-7	once	AWSVPRIGGAYEQY
TRBV27	TRBJ1-2	few	ASRAQTGGGNGYT
TRBV6-2/TRBV6-3	TRBJ2-1	-	ASSYPGQWEQF
TRBV5-4	TRBJ2-5	few	ASSLPLAGKETQY
TRBV14	TRBJ1-1	-	ASSPDRGLTEAF
TRBV5-1	TRBJ1-3	once	ASSLAGDSGNTIY
TRBV23-1	TRBJ1-3	-	ASSKDRRPFGNTIY
TRBV7-2	TRBJ1-5	-	ASSLWNSLNQPQH
TRBV4-3	TRBJ2-6	-	ASCRDRGSGANVLT
TRBV4-1	TRBJ1-2	-	ASSPGTARVGYT
TRBV28	TRBJ1-6	-	ASSKTAGNNSPLH
TRBV7-9	TRBJ1-6	-	ASSGPLGSPLH
TRBV4-1	TRBJ2-7	once	ASSSGRAYEQY
TRBV5-1	TRBJ2-5	-	ASSTAGGRETQY
TRBV11-3	TRBJ1-6	-	ASSLDRGNSPLH